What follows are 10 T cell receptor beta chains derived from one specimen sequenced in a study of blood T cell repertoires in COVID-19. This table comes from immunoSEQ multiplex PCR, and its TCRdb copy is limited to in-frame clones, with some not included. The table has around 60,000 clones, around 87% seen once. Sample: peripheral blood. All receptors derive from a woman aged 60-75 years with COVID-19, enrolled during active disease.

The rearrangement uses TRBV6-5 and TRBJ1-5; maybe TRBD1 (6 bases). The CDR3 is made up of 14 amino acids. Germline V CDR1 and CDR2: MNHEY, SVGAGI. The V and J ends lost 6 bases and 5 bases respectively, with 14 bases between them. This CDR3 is CASRPGGGDQPQHF. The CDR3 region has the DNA TGTGCCAGCAGACCCGGGGGGGGCGATCAGCCCCAGCATTTT.

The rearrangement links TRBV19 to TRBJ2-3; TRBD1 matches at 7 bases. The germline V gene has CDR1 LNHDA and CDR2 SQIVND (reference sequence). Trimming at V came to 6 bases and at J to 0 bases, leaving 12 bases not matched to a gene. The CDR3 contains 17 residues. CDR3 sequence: CASSLREGGTSTDTQYF. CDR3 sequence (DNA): TGTGCCAGTAGCCTTCGCGAAGGGGGCACTAGCACAGATACGCAGTATTTT.

The CDR3 loop reads CASSPSLDRGGYEQYF. CDR3 bases: TGTGCCAGCAGCCCAAGCCTCGACAGGGGGGGCTACGAGCAGTACTTC. The chain combines TRBV5-4 with TRBJ2-7; 9 bases align to TRBD1. CDR3 length: 16 amino acids. J gave up 3 bases and V 4 bases, and 11 bases lay outside the gene matches. Germline CDR1 is SGHNT and CDR2 is YYREEE (reference sequence).

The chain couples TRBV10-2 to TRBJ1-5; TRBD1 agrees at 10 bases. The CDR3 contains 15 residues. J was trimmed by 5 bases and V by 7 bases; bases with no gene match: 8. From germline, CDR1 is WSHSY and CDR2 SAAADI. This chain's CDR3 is CASKERTGGYQPQHF. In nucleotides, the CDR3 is TGCGCCAGCAAAGAAAGGACAGGGGGGTATCAGCCCCAGCATTTT.

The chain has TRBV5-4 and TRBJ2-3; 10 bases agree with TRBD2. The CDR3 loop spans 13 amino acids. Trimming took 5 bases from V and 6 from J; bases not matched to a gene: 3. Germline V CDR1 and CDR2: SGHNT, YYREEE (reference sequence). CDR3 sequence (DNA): TGTGCCAGCAGTCCGGGACTAGCGGATACGCAGTATTTT. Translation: CASSPGLADTQYF.

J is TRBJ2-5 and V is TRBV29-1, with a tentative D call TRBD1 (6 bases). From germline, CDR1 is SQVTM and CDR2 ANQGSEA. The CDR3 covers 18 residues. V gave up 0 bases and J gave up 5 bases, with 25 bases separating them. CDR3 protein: CSVEDQLGDIHTRETQYF. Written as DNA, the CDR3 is TGCAGCGTTGAAGATCAATTGGGGGACATCCATACGCGGGAGACCCAGTACTTC. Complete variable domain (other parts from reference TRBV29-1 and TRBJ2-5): SAVISQKPSRDICQRGTSLTIQCQVDSQVTMMFWYRQQPGQSLTLIATANQGSEATYESGFVIDKFPISRPNLTFSTLTVSNMSPEDSSIYLCSVEDQLGDIHTRETQYFGPGTRLLVL.

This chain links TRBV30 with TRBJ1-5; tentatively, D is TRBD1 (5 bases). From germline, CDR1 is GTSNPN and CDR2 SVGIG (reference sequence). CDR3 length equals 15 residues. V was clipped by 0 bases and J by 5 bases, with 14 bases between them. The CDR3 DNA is TGTGCCTGGAGTGTACTGCAGGGCCCCTATCAGCCCCAGCATTTT. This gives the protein CAWSVLQGPYQPQHF.

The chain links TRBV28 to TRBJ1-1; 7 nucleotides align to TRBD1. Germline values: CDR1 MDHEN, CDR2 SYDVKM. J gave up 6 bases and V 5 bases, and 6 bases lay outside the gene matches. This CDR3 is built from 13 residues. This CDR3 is CASSPTGAPEAFF. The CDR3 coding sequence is TGTGCCAGCAGTCCCACAGGGGCCCCTGAAGCTTTCTTT.

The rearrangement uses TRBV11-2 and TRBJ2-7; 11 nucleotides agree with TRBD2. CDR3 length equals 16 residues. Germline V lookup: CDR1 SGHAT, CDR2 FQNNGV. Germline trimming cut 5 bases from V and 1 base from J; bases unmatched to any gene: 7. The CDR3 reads CASSVGGLAESYEQYF. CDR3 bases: TGTGCCAGCAGCGTAGGGGGACTAGCGGAGTCCTACGAGCAGTACTTC.

The CDR3 region has the DNA TGCGCCAGCAGTGAACGACTCTCCAACACCGGGGAGCTGTTTTTT. Its protein is CASSERLSNTGELFF. The chain employs TRBV10-1 and TRBJ2-2; D is unresolved. The ends were cut back, 3 bases at V and 2 bases at J, with 10 bases in the middle. This CDR3 comprises 15 residues. Germline V gives CDR1 WNHNN, CDR2 SYGVQD (reference sequence).